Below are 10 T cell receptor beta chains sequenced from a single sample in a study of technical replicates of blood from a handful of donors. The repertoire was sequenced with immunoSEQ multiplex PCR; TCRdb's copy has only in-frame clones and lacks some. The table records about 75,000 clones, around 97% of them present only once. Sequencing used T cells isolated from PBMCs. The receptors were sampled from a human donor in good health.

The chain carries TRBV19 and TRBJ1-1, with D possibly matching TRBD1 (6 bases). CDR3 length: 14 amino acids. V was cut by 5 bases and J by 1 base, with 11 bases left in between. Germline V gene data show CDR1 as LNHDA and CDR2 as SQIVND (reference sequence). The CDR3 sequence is CASSPRTANTEAFF. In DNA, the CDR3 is TGTGCCAGTAGTCCCCGGACAGCGAACACTGAAGCTTTCTTT.

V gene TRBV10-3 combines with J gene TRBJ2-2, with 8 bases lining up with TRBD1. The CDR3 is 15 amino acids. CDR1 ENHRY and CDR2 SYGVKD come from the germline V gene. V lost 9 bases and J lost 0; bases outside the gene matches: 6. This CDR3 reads CAMSRDRSNTGELFF. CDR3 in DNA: TGTGCCATGTCCCGGGACAGGTCGAACACCGGGGAGCTGTTTTTT.

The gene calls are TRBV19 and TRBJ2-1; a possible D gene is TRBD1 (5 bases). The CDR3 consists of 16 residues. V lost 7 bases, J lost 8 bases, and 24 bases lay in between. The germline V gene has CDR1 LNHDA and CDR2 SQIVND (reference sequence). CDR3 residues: CASTLSGPGLGDEQFF. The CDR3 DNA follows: TGTGCCAGTACTCTATCAGGGCCCGGTCTAGGCGATGAGCAGTTCTTC.

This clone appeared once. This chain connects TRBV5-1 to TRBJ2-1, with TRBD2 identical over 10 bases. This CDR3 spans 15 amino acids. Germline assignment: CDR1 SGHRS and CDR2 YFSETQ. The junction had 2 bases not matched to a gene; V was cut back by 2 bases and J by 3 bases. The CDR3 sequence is CASSLTSGIYNEQFF. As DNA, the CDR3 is TGCGCCAGCAGCTTAACTAGCGGGATCTACAATGAGCAGTTCTTC.

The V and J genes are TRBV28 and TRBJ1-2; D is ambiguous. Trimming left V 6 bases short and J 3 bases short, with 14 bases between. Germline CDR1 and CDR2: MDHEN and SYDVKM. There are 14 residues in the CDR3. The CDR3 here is CASREEHLYYGYTF. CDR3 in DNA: TGTGCCAGCAGAGAAGAACACCTCTACTATGGCTACACCTTC.

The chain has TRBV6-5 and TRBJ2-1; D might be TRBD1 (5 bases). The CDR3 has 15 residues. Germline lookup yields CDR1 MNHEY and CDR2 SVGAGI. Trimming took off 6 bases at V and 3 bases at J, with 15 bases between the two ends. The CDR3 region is CASRLDRIGYNEQFF. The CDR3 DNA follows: TGTGCCAGCAGACTCGACAGAATCGGCTACAATGAGCAGTTCTTC.

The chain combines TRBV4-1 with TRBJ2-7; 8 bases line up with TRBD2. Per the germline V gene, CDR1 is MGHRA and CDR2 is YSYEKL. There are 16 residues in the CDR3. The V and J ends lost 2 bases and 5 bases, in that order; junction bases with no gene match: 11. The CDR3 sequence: CASSQRTREAIHEQYF. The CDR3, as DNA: TGCGCCAGCAGCCAAAGGACGCGGGAGGCCATCCACGAGCAGTACTTC.

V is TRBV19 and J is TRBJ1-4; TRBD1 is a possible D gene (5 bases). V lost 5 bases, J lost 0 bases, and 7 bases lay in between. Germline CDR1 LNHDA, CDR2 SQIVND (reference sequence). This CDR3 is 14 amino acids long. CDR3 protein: CASSLQATNEKLFF. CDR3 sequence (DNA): TGTGCCAGTAGTTTACAGGCAACTAATGAAAAACTGTTTTTT.

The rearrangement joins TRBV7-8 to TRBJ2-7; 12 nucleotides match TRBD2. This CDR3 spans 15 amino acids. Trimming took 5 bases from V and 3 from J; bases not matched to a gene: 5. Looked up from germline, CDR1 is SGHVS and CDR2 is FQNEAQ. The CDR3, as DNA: TGTGCCAGCAGCATCCGGACTAGCGGGGACTACGAGCAGTACTTC. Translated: CASSIRTSGDYEQYF.

The DNA of the CDR3 is TGCGCCAGCAGCTCGACTGTACTTACTGGTTACGAGCAGTACTTC. Its translation: CASSSTVLTGYEQYF. The rearrangement joins TRBV5-1 to TRBJ2-7; D uncertain. Trimming took off 3 bases at V and 4 bases at J, with 17 bases between the two ends. Germline V lookup: CDR1 SGHRS, CDR2 YFSETQ. CDR3 size: 15 residues.